This T cell receptor (beta chain) is from a study of Ad26.COV2.S vaccination and SARS-CoV-2 variants (dated by TCRdb to the early 2020s). As for the study more broadly: Vaccine-arm donors were drawn from COV1001, a multicentre, randomized, double-blind, placebo-controlled phase I-IIa trial of Ad26.COV2.S in healthy adults. Ad26.COV2.S was administered intramuscularly at a dose of 5x10^10 or 1x10^11 viral particles, either as one shot or as two shots given 56 days apart. The specificity and breadth of SARS-CoV-2-reactive T cell receptors after Ad26.COV2.S vaccination were assessed by TCRbeta repertoire sequencing. The TCR-sequenced set comprised about 30 samples: around 20 Ad26.COV2.S vaccine recipients, 5 placebo recipients and 8 SARS-CoV-2 convalescent individuals. Participants in the trial were split at random into five groups of five each, receiving low-dose or high-dose Ad26.COV2.S once or twice, or else placebo on both occasions. Blinding of investigators to trial group allocation was maintained during experiments and outcome assessment. Broader findings and caveats from the paper: Non-spike TCR breadth was comparable between vaccine and placebo recipients, consistent with the vaccine containing only spike. Spike-specific TCR breadth was higher in Ad26.COV2.S recipients than in placebo recipients (P = 0.0014). Substantial breadth of spike-specific CD8+ and CD4+ T cell responses was reported after vaccination. It was noted by the authors that total T cell responses may have been underestimated by the TCR breadth and depth analyses. The study lacked the statistical power to compare responses across vaccine doses or regimens.

The germline V gene provides CDR1 MGHRA and CDR2 YSYEKL. The V end gives up 0 bases and the J end 3 bases, leaving 6 bases in the junction not matched to a gene. Taken from cysteine to phenylalanine, the CDR3 has 18 residues. Just CDR3 DNA is preserved here, 54 bases in frame from base 1. Concerning this clone itself: Its specific antigen is unknown. No clone much larger than this one lies a single base away; base qualities are absent.

Sample treatment or condition, as interpreted from the label and publication: around 19 received Ad26.COV2.S at low or high dose, single or two shots; a few received placebo; per-sample allocation not given. Repertoires of vaccine and placebo recipients were sequenced from samples collected on day 63 after the first injection. Between 29 July and 7 August 2020, Cohort 1b enrolled 25 adults aged 18-55 years at one site in Boston, USA. As a vaccine, Ad26.COV2.S was a replication-incompetent adenovirus type 26 vector that expressed a prefusion-stabilized SARS-CoV-2 spike protein derived from the original Wuhan strain. TCRbeta CDR3 regions were sequenced with the immunoSEQ Assay. After extraction, genomic DNA underwent amplification by bias-controlled multiplex PCR, followed by high-throughput sequencing. The authors' analysis ran thus. To quantify the absolute abundance of each unique TCRbeta CDR3 region, sequences were collapsed and filtered. T cell fraction was estimated by normalization of TCRbeta template counts to usable DNA, with usable DNA being measured through amplification of reference genes present in all nucleated cells. Repertoire TCRs were annotated as SARS-CoV-2-specific when V gene, CDR3 amino acid sequence and J gene were exactly matched to a known reactive TCR set. The reference SARS-CoV-2 TCR set came from MIRA and was filtered for enrichment in COVID-19-positive ImmuneCODE repertoires, removing public or cross-reactive TCRs. Using the MIRA antigens, annotated TCRs were further analysed by specific ORF or by position within an ORF. Breadth was defined as annotated unique rearrangements over total unique productive rearrangements; depth was the summed frequency of those rearrangements. TCR breadth was compared between groups using two-sided Wilcoxon rank-sum tests. In its TCRdb copy, this immuneACCESS table keeps in-frame sequences only and misses some clones. Where compared with another copy, unresolved V genes explain less than half of these, and the others have no known cause. V and J calls and clone size are as listed in that table; D and trimming were resolved from the DNA. Recorded for this sample are hundreds of thousands of clones; 89% of them occurred a single time. The ten largest clonotypes hold about 1.5% of the sample.

The clonotype was recovered from a person between 18 and 59 years old who received the Ad26.COV2.S COVID-19 vaccine or a placebo. The receptor chain draws on TRBV4-1 and TRBJ1-6; TRBD1 lines up with 9 middle nucleotides. The sequences come from peripheral blood, collected in a trial of Ad26.COV2.S vaccine versus placebo. The CDR3 reads CASSQDPGQGIYNSPLHF. The sequenced DNA is TGCGCCAGCAGCCAAGATCCCGGACAGGGGATCTATAATTCACCCCTCCACTTT.